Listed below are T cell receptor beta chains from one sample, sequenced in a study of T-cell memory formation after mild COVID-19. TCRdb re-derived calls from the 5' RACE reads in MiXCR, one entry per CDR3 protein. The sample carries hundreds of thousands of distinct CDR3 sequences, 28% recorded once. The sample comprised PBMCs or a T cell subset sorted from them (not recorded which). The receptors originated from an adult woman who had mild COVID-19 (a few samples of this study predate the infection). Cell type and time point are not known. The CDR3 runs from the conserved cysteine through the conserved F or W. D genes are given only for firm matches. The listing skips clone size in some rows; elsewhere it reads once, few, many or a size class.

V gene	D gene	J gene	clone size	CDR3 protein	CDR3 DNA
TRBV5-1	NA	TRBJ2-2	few	CASSSQWDTGELFF	TGCGCCAGCAGCTCGCAATGGGACACCGGGGAGCTGTTTTTT
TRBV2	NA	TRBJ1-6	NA	CASLSQGTLGSPLHF	TGTGCCAGCCTGAGTCAGGGGACTTTGGGTTCACCCCTCCACTTT
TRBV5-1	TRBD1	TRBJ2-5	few	CASSRGQASGETQYF	TGCGCCAGCAGCCGAGGACAGGCCTCTGGCGAGACCCAGTACTTC
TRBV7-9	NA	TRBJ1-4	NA	CASSSVVEKLFF	TGTGCCAGCAGCTCGGTGGTGGAAAAACTGTTTTTT
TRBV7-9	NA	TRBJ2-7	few	CASSPTVGGSYEQYF	TGTGCCAGCAGCCCGACCGTCGGGGGCTCCTACGAGCAGTACTTC
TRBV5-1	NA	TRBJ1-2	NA	CASSHGVNYGYTF	TGCGCCAGCAGCCATGGGGTTAACTATGGCTACACCTTC
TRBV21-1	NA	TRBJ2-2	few	CASTFAGSTGELFF	TGTGCCAGCACCTTCGCGGGGAGCACCGGGGAGCTGTTTTTT
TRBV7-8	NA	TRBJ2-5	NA	CASRYLSRSQETQYF	TGTGCCAGCAGATACCTATCAAGGAGCCAAGAGACCCAGTACTTC
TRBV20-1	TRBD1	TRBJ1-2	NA	CSAIPGQATFNYGYTF	TGCAGTGCTATTCCGGGACAGGCGACATTTAACTATGGCTACACCTTC
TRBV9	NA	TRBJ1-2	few	CASSRATQSYGYTF	TGTGCCAGCAGCCGAGCTACACAAAGCTATGGCTACACCTTC
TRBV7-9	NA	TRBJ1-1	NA	CASSSSVARSTEAFF	TGTGCTAGCAGCTCCTCTGTGGCGCGGAGCACTGAAGCTTTCTTT
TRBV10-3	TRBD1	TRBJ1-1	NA	CATGTGVRYTEAFF	TGTGCCACCGGGACAGGGGTTCGGTACACTGAAGCTTTCTTT
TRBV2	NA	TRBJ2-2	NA	CASSELMNTGELFF	TGTGCCAGCAGTGAACTAATGAACACCGGGGAGCTGTTTTTT
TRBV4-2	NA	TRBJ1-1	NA	CASSQDFAGWGTEAFF	TGTGCCAGCAGCCAAGATTTCGCGGGGTGGGGCACTGAAGCTTTCTTT
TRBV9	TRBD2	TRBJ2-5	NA	CASSVGSSGGIQETQYF	TGTGCCAGCAGCGTAGGATCGAGCGGGGGGATCCAAGAGACCCAGTACTTC
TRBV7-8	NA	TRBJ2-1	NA	CASSKDGSYNEQFF	TGTGCCAGCAGCAAGGATGGCTCCTACAATGAGCAGTTCTTC
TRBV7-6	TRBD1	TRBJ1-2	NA	CASSFGGTGYGYTF	TGTGCCAGCAGCTTTGGCGGGACAGGCTATGGCTACACCTTC
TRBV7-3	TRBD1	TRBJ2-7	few	CASSLVPGQGHEQYF	TGTGCCAGCAGCTTAGTCCCGGGACAGGGCCACGAGCAGTACTTC
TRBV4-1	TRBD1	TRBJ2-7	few	CASSQTPGQFYEQYF	TGCGCCAGCAGCCAAACTCCGGGACAGTTCTACGAGCAGTACTTC
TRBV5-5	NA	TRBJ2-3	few	CASSLSGVSTDTQYF	TGTGCCAGCAGCTTGTCGGGGGTGAGCACAGATACGCAGTATTTT
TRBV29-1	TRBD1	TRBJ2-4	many	CSVAGTGRNIQYF	TGCAGCGTTGCGGGGACAGGGCGAAACATTCAGTACTTC
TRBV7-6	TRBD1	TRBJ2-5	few	CASSLVALQGQETQYF	TGTGCCAGCAGCTTAGTGGCCCTACAGGGGCAAGAGACCCAGTACTTC
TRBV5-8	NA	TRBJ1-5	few	CASSLEGSPQHF	TGTGCCAGCAGCTTGGAGGGATCGCCCCAGCATTTT
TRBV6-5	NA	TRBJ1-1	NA	CASSPPGRTNTEAFF	TGTGCCAGCAGCCCACCGGGACGCACGAACACTGAAGCTTTCTTT
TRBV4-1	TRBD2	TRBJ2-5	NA	CASSPILADQETQYF	TGCGCCAGCAGCCCCATTCTAGCGGATCAAGAGACCCAGTACTTC
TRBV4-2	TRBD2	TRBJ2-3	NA	CASSQDGLADHTDTQYF	TGTGCCAGCAGCCAAGATGGGCTAGCGGACCACACAGATACGCAGTATTTT
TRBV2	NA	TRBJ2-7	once	CASGVQPYEQYF	TGTGCCAGCGGGGTACAGCCCTACGAGCAGTACTTC
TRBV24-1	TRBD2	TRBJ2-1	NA	CATSEGGTTYNEQFF	TGTGCCACCAGTGAGGGAGGGACCACCTACAATGAGCAGTTCTTC
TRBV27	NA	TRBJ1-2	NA	CASAHTGVNYGYTF	TGTGCCAGCGCCCACACGGGGGTGAACTATGGCTACACCTTC
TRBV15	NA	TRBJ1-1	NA	CATSRDGVNTEAFF	TGTGCCACCAGCAGAGATGGAGTTAACACTGAAGCTTTCTTT
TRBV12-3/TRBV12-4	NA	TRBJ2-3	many	CASSSEGSSTDTQYF	TGTGCCAGCAGCTCCGAGGGGTCTAGCACAGATACGCAGTATTTT
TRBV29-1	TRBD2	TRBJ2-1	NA	CSVAPRTSGNNEQFF	TGCAGCGTTGCTCCCCGGACTAGCGGGAACAATGAGCAGTTCTTC
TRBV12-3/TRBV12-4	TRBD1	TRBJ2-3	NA	CASRGTGLRADTQYF	TGTGCCAGCAGGGGGACAGGTCTGCGCGCAGATACGCAGTATTTT
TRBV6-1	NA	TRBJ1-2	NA	CASSGPPGVNYGYTF	TGTGCCAGCAGTGGACCGCCCGGGGTTAACTATGGCTACACCTTC
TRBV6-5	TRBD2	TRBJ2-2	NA	CASSYSALAGTGELFF	TGTGCCAGCAGTTACTCAGCACTAGCGGGCACCGGGGAGCTGTTTTTT